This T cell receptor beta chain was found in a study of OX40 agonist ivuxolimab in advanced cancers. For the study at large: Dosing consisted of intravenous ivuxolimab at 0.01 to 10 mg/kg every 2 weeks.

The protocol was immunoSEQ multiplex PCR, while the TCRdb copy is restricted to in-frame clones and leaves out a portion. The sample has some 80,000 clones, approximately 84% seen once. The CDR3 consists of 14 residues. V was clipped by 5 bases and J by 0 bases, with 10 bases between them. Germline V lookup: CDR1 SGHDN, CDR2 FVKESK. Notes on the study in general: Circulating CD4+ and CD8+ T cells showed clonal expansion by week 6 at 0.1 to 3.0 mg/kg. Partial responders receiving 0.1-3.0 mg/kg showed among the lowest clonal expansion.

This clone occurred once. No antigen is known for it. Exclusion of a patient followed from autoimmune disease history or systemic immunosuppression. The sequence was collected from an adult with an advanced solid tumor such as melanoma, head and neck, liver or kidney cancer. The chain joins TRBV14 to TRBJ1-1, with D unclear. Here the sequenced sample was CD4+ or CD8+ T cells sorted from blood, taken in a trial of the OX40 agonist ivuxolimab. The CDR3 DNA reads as TGTGCCAGCAGCTACAGAGGCATGAACACTGAAGCTTTCTTT. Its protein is CASSYRGMNTEAFF.